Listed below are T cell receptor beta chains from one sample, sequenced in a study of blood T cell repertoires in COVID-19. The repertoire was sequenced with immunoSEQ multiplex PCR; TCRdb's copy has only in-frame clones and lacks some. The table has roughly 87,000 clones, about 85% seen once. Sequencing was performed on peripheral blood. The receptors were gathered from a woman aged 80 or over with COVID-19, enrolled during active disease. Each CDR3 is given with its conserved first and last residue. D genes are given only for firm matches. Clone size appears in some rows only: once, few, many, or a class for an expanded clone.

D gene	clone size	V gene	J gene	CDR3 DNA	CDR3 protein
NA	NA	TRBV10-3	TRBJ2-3	TGTGCCATCAGTGATTTTTCGGGTCACACAGATACGCAGTATTTT	CAISDFSGHTDTQYF
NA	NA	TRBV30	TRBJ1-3	TGTGCCTGCCCAGGGCCCGAAGGGGGACACACCATATATTTT	CACPGPEGGHTIYF
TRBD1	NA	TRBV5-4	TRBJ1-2	TGTGCCAGCAGCTTGACAGGACAGGGTTTTGGCTACACCTTC	CASSLTGQGFGYTF
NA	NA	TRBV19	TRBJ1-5	TGTGCCACCCATCGGACAGTCTATAGCAATCAGCCCCAGCATTTT	CATHRTVYSNQPQHF
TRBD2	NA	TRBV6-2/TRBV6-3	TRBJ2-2	TGTGCCAGCAGTACACCCCCTCGTAGCGGGAGGTATCAGATAGGGGAGCTGTTTTTT	CASSTPPRSGRYQIGELFF
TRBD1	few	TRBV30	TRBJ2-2	TGTGCCTGGAGTGGAGGACAGGCTAACACCGGGGAGCTGTTTTTT	CAWSGGQANTGELFF
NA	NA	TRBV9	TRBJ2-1	TGTGCCAGCAGCGTCACAGGACCCTACAATGAGCAGTTCTTC	CASSVTGPYNEQFF
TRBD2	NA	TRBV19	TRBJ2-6	TGTGCCAGTAGTATAGCCCGACTAGCGGGAGGGAGCGGTGGGGCCAACGTCCTGACTTTC	CASSIARLAGGSGGANVLTF
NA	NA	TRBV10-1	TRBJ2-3	TGCGCCAGCAGCCCCCACAGGGGCACAGATACGCAGTATTTT	CASSPHRGTDTQYF
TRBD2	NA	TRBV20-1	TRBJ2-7	TGCAGTGCTAGTAAGGGACTACTGAGCTACGAGCAGTACTTC	CSASKGLLSYEQYF
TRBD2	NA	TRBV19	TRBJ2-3	TGTGCCAGTAGTGTCGGGACTAGCGGGGTTGGCACAGATACGCAGTATTTT	CASSVGTSGVGTDTQYF
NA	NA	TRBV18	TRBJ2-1	TGTGCCAGCTCGCAAGAGGAGTACAATGAGCAGTTCTTC	CASSQEEYNEQFF
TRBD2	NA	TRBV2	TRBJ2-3	TGTGCCAGCAGTGAACAAGCGGGATCTGACGTTACGCAGTATTTT	CASSEQAGSDVTQYF
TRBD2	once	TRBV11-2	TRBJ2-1	TGTGCCAGCAGCCCCCGACTAGCGGGGGGCCACAATGAGCAGTTCTTC	CASSPRLAGGHNEQFF